This T cell receptor beta chain was documented in a study of blood T cell repertoires in COVID-19. Study background: Sources were T cells, B-cell-depleted T cells, or PBMCs; the material itself was cDNA or gDNA.

The CDR3 runs to 15 residues. J gave up 8 bases and V 6 bases, and 12 bases lay outside the gene matches. CDR1 is KGHDR, CDR2 SFDVKD, per germline. As handled by the study authors: It was from reference gene primer amplification that nucleated cell counts were estimated. Clones were read by immunoSEQ multiplex PCR, and TCRdb kept only the in-frame ones, dropping some. From that table come the V and J calls and clone size; the DNA was used to work out D and trimming. The sample includes 40,000 to 55,000 clones, about 88% of them seen just once. This sequence joins TRBV24-1 and TRBJ1-2; TRBD1 aligns across 9 bases. The receptor comes from a human donor in a cohort sampled during active COVID-19. Sequenced sample: peripheral blood. The CDR3 DNA reads TGTGCCACCAGTCTCGGGGGGGACAGGGTGAGGGGCTACACCTTC. Encoded protein: CATSLGGDRVRGYTF.